The 22 T cell receptor beta chains in this list originate from one sample, sequenced in a study of blood T cells in healthy people across ages. For the second PCR, which ran for roughly 6 to 12 cycles, a sample-barcoded 5' primer and a J-beta primer mix were used. TCRdb re-analysed the 5' RACE reads in MiXCR, keeping a single row per CDR3 protein. The data show just under 900,000 distinct CDR3 sequences, roughly 26% seen once. Specimen: blood. These receptors all stem from a woman aged 80 or over in good health.

In regard to this clonotype: A much larger clone lies a single base off, so this may be a read error. The V gene is TRBV15, the J gene TRBJ2-1; 10 bases are a match to TRBD1. CDR1 is LNHNV and CDR2 is YYDKDF in the germline V gene (reference sequence). The CDR3 is made up of 16 amino acids. The CDR3 is CAASRHDRGRPNEQFF. The CDR3 nucleotides read TGTGCCGCCAGCAGACATGACAGGGGGCGCCCCAATGAGCAGTTCTTC.

Concerning this clonotype itself: This may arise from a read error, as a much more abundant clone is one base away. The chain employs TRBV13 and TRBJ2-7, with TRBD1 as a possible D gene (5 bases). The CDR3 covers 14 residues. Trimming left V 4 bases short and J 3 bases short, with 13 bases between. Germline V gene data show CDR1 as PRHDT and CDR2 as FYEKMQ (reference sequence). The CDR3 loop reads CASSSTTEFYEQYF. The CDR3 DNA follows: TGTGCCAGCAGCTCAACGACAGAGTTCTACGAGCAGTACTTC.

The CDR3 nucleotides are TGCGCCAGCAGCTCGGGAACGGGAGTTGGCTACACCTTC. This sequence encodes CASSSGTGVGYTF. The J gene is TRBJ1-2, the V gene TRBV5-1; D remains ambiguous. Trimming took 3 bases from V and 7 from J, leaving 13 bases between them. Germline V lookup: CDR1 SGHRS, CDR2 YFSETQ. CDR3 length: 13 amino acids.

The chain links TRBV4-1 to TRBJ2-5; 8 bases match TRBD2. Germline V gives CDR1 MGHRA, CDR2 YSYEKL. After removal of 2 bases from V and 5 bases from J, the junction contained 7 bases not matched to a gene. The CDR3 covers 15 residues. In nucleotides, the CDR3 is TGCGCCAGCAGCCAACCGGGACTAGGCACCGAGACCCAGTACTTC. This encodes CASSQPGLGTETQYF.

The chain recombines TRBV7-2 with TRBJ1-1; D perhaps matches TRBD1 (5 bases). The CDR3 length is 17 residues. The V end was cut by 5 bases, the J end by 1 base, with 20 bases between. Per germline, CDR1 SGHTA and CDR2 FQGNSA. CDR3 in amino acids: CASSVVPPAGRNTEAFF. CDR3 nucleotides: TGTGCCAGCAGCGTAGTCCCGCCAGCAGGGAGGAACACTGAAGCTTTCTTT.

The rearrangement uses TRBV6-1 and TRBJ1-5, with TRBD1 identical over 7 bases. The germline CDR1 and CDR2 sequences are MNHNS and SASEGT. This CDR3 has 13 residues. V shed 7 bases, J shed 10 bases, and the junction held 10 bases outside the gene matches. CDR3 in DNA: TGTGCCAGCACGACAGGGCCTCTCCTACCCCAGCATTTT. Translation gives CASTTGPLLPQHF.

This clonotype was seen more than once but under ten times. An end of the junction differs from the germline gene, which may be a read error. This chain links TRBV4-1 with TRBJ2-4; 9 bases are shared with TRBD1. This CDR3 spans 15 amino acids. CDR1 MGHRA and CDR2 YSYEKL come from the germline V gene. The CDR3 nucleotides read TGCGTCAGCAGCCCGTTTAAGGACAGGGGAAACATTCAGTACTTC. As protein: CVSSPFKDRGNIQYF.

In this sample, this clonotype turned up many times. The chain recombines TRBV4-3 with TRBJ2-3; 8 nucleotides match TRBD1. The V gene end was trimmed by 3 bases and the J gene end by 2 bases; junction bases not matched to a gene: 4. The germline V gene has CDR1 LGHNA and CDR2 YSLEER. The CDR3 is 15 residues long. DNA for the CDR3: TGCGCCAGCAGCCAGGGGGACAGGTTCACAGATACGCAGTATTTT. Protein: CASSQGDRFTDTQYF.

This clonotype occurred many times. The rearrangement uses TRBV29-1 and TRBJ1-2, with a possible D match to TRBD1 (5 bases). This CDR3 has 12 residues. Trimming shortened V by 3 bases and J by 4 bases, and 9 bases separated the two germline ends. Per the germline V gene, CDR1 is SQVTM and CDR2 is ANQGSEA. This chain's CDR3 is CSVEGTAYGYTF. The CDR3 coding sequence is TGCAGCGTTGAGGGGACGGCCTATGGCTACACCTTC. Variable domain in full (rest from reference TRBV29-1 and TRBJ1-2): SAVISQKPSRDICQRGTSLTIQCQVDSQVTMMFWYRQQPGQSLTLIATANQGSEATYESGFVIDKFPISRPNLTFSTLTVSNMSPEDSSIYLCSVEGTAYGYTFGSGTRLTVV.

This clonotype was detected a few times. This chain links TRBV7-9 with TRBJ1-1; D remains unclear. From germline, CDR1 is SEHNR and CDR2 FQNEAQ (reference sequence). The CDR3 is made up of 14 amino acids. V was trimmed by 1 base and J by 2 bases, leaving 8 bases between them. The CDR3 sequence: CASSLGASNTEAFF. Here the CDR3 DNA reads TGTGCCAGCAGCTTAGGGGCGAGTAACACTGAAGCTTTCTTT.

This clonotype was counted many times. This chain joins TRBV24-1 and TRBJ1-5; a weak D match, TRBD1 (6 bases). Trimming removed 3 bases at V and 6 bases at J, with 14 bases between. In germline, CDR1 is KGHDR, CDR2 SFDVKD. The CDR3 is 15 amino acids. CDR3 protein: CATSDPRGGGQPQHF. The DNA of the CDR3 is TGTGCCACCAGTGATCCGAGGGGGGGTGGTCAGCCCCAGCATTTT.

The chain combines TRBV10-1 with TRBJ2-2; D is possibly TRBD1 (5 bases). Trimming took 4 bases from V and 2 from J, leaving 11 bases between them. Per germline, CDR1 WNHNN and CDR2 SYGVQD (reference sequence). The CDR3 runs to 15 residues. The CDR3: CASSAGRANTGELFF. CDR3 bases: TGCGCCAGCAGTGCTGGCAGGGCAAACACCGGGGAGCTGTTTTTT.

The chain is built from TRBV20-1 and TRBJ1-5; unclear D gene. The CDR3 is 13 amino acids. Germline CDR1 is DFQATT and CDR2 is SNEGSKA (reference sequence). Trimming left V 5 bases short and J 3 bases short, with 11 bases between. CDR3 protein: CSAWDDPNQPQHF. CDR3 DNA sequence: TGCAGTGCTTGGGATGATCCCAATCAGCCCCAGCATTTT.

Details on this clonotype: One end of the junction does not line up with germline, which may come from a read error. As DNA, the CDR3 is TGTGCCAGCAGTTCCCGGACTAGGGACGCAGATGCGCAGTATTTT. This gives the protein CASSSRTRDADAQYF. This chain joins TRBV12-3 or TRBV12-4 and TRBJ2-3, with 7 bases identical to TRBD2. The CDR3 has 15 amino acids.

Comments on this clonotype: A much larger clone lies a single base off, so this may be a read error. CDR3 DNA: TGTGCCAGCAGCTCATGGATGAGGAGCTATGGCTACACCTTC. It specifies CASSSWMRSYGYTF. The chain has TRBV7-2 and TRBJ1-2; D is ambiguous. The CDR3 consists of 14 residues. Germline loops: CDR1 SGHTA, CDR2 FQGNSA. The V gene lost 4 bases and the J gene lost 4 bases, with 13 bases spanning the gap.

As DNA, the CDR3 is TGTGCCAGCAGACAACAGGGCCTCACCTCTGGGGCCAACGTCCTGACTTTC. As protein: CASRQQGLTSGANVLTF. V usage is TRBV6-1 and J usage is TRBJ2-6, with TRBD1 as a possible D gene (6 bases). The V gene lost 6 bases and the J gene lost 0 bases, with 15 bases spanning the gap. The CDR3 runs 17 residues. The germline CDR1 and CDR2 sequences are MNHNS and SASEGT.

A word on this clonotype: A much larger clonotype is one base distant, so this may be a read error. The chain uses TRBV5-1 and TRBJ2-1, with TRBD1 identical over 8 bases. The CDR3 runs to 18 residues. V lost 2 bases, J lost 7 bases, and 17 bases stayed unmatched. CDR1 and CDR2 (germline): SGHRS, YFSETQ. The chain's CDR3 is CASSFGVRRDRSLNEQFF. CDR3 sequence (DNA): TGCGCCAGCAGCTTTGGGGTACGGCGGGACAGGTCATTGAATGAGCAGTTCTTC. The variable domain in full, with the rest retrieved from reference TRBV5-1 and TRBJ2-1, is KAGVTQTPRYLIKTRGQQVTLSCSPISGHRSVSWYQQTPGQGLQFLFEYFSETQRNKGNFPGRFSGRQFSNSRSEMNVSTLELGDSALYLCASSFGVRRDRSLNEQFFGPGTRLTVL.

This clonotype occurred many times. This chain connects TRBV3-1 to TRBJ1-2, with D hard to call. The CDR3 extends over 12 amino acids. The V gene's germline CDR1 is LGHDT and CDR2 YNNKEL (reference sequence). The V gene lost 2 bases and the J gene lost 7 bases, with 8 bases spanning the gap. The CDR3 protein is CASSQLGSGYTF. CDR3 nucleotide sequence: TGTGCCAGCAGCCAATTAGGGAGTGGCTACACCTTC.

The sample holds many counts of this clonotype. The CDR3 DNA reads as TGTGCCAGCAGCTTCTCAGGGGTCTATGGCTACACCTTC. This gives the protein CASSFSGVYGYTF. This chain links TRBV28 with TRBJ1-2; tentatively, D is TRBD1 (6 bases). CDR1 is MDHEN, CDR2 SYDVKM, per germline. CDR3 length equals 13 residues. The V and J ends lost 6 bases and 4 bases respectively, with 12 bases between them.

This rearrangement joins TRBV7-8 to TRBJ2-5, with TRBD2 as a possible D gene (5 bases). Per the germline V gene, CDR1 is SGHVS and CDR2 is FQNEAQ. The CDR3 runs to 14 residues. The V gene lost 4 bases and the J gene lost 5 bases, with 14 bases spanning the gap. The chain's CDR3 is CASSWAASGETQYF. In nucleotides, the CDR3 is TGTGCCAGCAGCTGGGCTGCGTCGGGGGAGACCCAGTACTTC.

This clonotype was detected many times. The rearrangement joins TRBV27 to TRBJ1-2, with TRBD1 matching 9 bases. The germline V gene encodes CDR1 MNHEY and CDR2 SMNVEV (reference sequence). The CDR3 length is 14 residues. The V gene end was trimmed by 1 base and the J gene end by 8 bases; junction bases not matched to a gene: 5. CDR3 amino acids: CASSLLGTGRGYTF. DNA of the CDR3: TGTGCCAGCAGTTTATTGGGGACAGGGAGAGGCTACACCTTC.

The rearrangement links TRBV10-3 to TRBJ2-5; D is ambiguous. This CDR3 has 13 residues. The V and J ends lost 7 bases and 0 bases respectively, with 9 bases between them. Looked up from germline, CDR1 is ENHRY and CDR2 is SYGVKD. The CDR3 DNA reads TGTGCCATCAATGATCAGCACCAAGAGACCCAGTACTTC. It specifies CAINDQHQETQYF.